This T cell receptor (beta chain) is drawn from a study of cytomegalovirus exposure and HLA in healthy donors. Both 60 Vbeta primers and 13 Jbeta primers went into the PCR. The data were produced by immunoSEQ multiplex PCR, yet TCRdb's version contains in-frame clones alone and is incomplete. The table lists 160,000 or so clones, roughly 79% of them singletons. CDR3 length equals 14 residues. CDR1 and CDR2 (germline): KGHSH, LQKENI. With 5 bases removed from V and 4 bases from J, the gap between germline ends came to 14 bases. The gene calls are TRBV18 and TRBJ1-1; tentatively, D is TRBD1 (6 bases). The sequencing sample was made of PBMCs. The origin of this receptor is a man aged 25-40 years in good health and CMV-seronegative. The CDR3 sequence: CASSGPGHGTEAFF. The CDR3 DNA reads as TGTGCCAGCTCAGGGCCGGGACACGGCACTGAAGCTTTCTTT.